The 17 T cell receptor beta chains reported below all come from one sample, sequenced in a study of T cell repertoires in cytomegalovirus infection. Antigen specificity for these receptors is unknown. TCRdb re-analysed the reads in MiXCR, keeping a single row per CDR3 protein. Seen here are roughly 990,000 distinct CDR3 sequences, about 33% observed once, and the top ten hold around an eighth. This sample comprised cultured CD8+ T cells from PBMCs, obtained from culture after CMV antigen stimulation. These receptors were collected from a human donor in good health (CMV status not recorded). Some clones in this sample may be carry-over from other donors' samples.

Many counts were recorded for this clonotype. The rearrangement joins TRBV27 to TRBJ1-2; unclear D gene. The CDR3 runs 14 residues. Germline CDR1 MNHEY, CDR2 SMNVEV (reference sequence). V lost 0 bases and J lost 4, with 9 bases in between. The chain's CDR3 is CASSLSAEPYGYTF. In DNA form, the CDR3 reads TGTGCCAGCAGTTTATCGGCCGAGCCCTATGGCTACACCTTC.

There are many counts of this clonotype. The chain carries TRBV7-2 and TRBJ1-5; D is possibly TRBD1 (5 bases). Germline V gives CDR1 SGHTA, CDR2 FQGNSA. The V and J ends lost 2 bases and 4 bases respectively, with 21 bases between them. The CDR3 consists of 18 residues. For the CDR3, the DNA is TGTGCCAGCAGCTTACGATTGACGATTGGGGGGGGAAATCAGCCCCAGCATTTT. It yields the protein CASSLRLTIGGGNQPQHF.

The chain recombines TRBV4-3 with TRBJ2-2; D may be TRBD1 (6 bases). V was clipped by 2 bases and J by 1 base, with 11 bases between them. Germline V CDR1 and CDR2: LGHNA, YSLEER. The CDR3 runs 16 residues. This CDR3 is CASSQYGQLNTGELFF. CDR3 sequence (DNA): TGCGCCAGCAGCCAATATGGACAGTTGAACACCGGGGAGCTGTTTTTT.

Comment on this clonotype: Sequence at one end of the junction differs from germline and may be a read error. The gene calls are TRBV27 and TRBJ1-2; weak D call: TRBD1 (6 bases). This CDR3 is 14 amino acids long. Germline V CDR1 and CDR2: MNHEY, SMNVEV (reference sequence). The CDR3 sequence: CANSPPGALGGYTF. In nucleotides, the CDR3 is TGTGCCAACAGTCCCCCGGGGGCCCTTGGGGGCTACACCTTC.

The V call is TRBV7-8, the J call TRBJ2-5; D assignment may be TRBD1 or TRBD2 (7 bases each). The CDR3 is made up of 16 amino acids. V was cut by 4 bases and J by 5 bases, with 20 bases left in between. CDR1 is SGHVS and CDR2 is FQNEAQ in the germline V gene. The CDR3 DNA sequence: TGTGCCAGCAGCTCCCAGGGGGGGGGGGCCGGGGAGACCCAGTACTTC. This translates into CASSSQGGGAGETQYF.

The rearrangement links TRBV15 to TRBJ2-1, with D uncertain. Germline V gene lookup returns CDR1 LNHNV and CDR2 YYDKDF (reference sequence). Trimming cost V 0 bases and J 8 bases, with 14 bases left between them. The CDR3 sequence is 15 residues long. The CDR3 coding sequence is TGTGCCACCAGCAGAGATCGACGCCGTGGCGATGAGCAGTTCTTC. It yields the protein CATSRDRRRGDEQFF.

This clonotype was counted ten times or more. The CDR3 coding sequence is TGTGCCAGTAAAATGGGAACTGAAGCTTTCTTT. Residues: CASKMGTEAFF. The V call is TRBV6-1, the J call TRBJ1-1; D is uncertain. CDR3 size: 11 residues. From germline, CDR1 is MNHNS and CDR2 SASEGT. The germline V and J ends were trimmed by 9 bases and 5 bases, with 10 bases remaining between them.

J is TRBJ2-3 and V is TRBV29-1, with D possibly matching TRBD1 (5 bases). This CDR3 has 13 residues. Trimming removed 7 bases at V and 1 base at J, with 12 bases between. Germline loops: CDR1 SQVTM, CDR2 ANQGSEA. CDR3 in DNA: TGCAGCGGAATGATAGGGGGCACAGATACGCAGTATTTT. It is translated as CSGMIGGTDTQYF.

J is TRBJ1-3 and V is TRBV6-2 or TRBV6-3, with D maybe TRBD1 (5 bases). V lost 7 bases and J lost 8, with 15 bases in between. Germline V gene data show CDR1 as MNHEY and CDR2 as SVGEGT. CDR3 size: 13 residues. Written as DNA, the CDR3 is TGTGCCAGCATCTCGGGGACGACGGACACCATATATTTT. Translated, it gives CASISGTTDTIYF.

The sample holds many counts of this clonotype. V is TRBV11-3 and J is TRBJ2-1, with 8 bases identical to TRBD1. The germline CDR1 and CDR2 sequences are SGHNT and YENEEA. The CDR3 covers 16 residues. V gave up 6 bases and J gave up 4 bases; unmatched junction bases: 11. CDR3 in amino acids: CASSSTGQGRYNEQFF. The CDR3 region has the DNA TGTGCCAGCAGTTCTACCGGACAGGGTAGATACAATGAGCAGTTCTTC.

Many counts were recorded for this clonotype. The J gene is TRBJ2-6, the V gene TRBV25-1; 7 bases align to TRBD1. The V segment lost 8 bases and the J segment 3 bases; nucleotides outside the gene matches: 13. Germline CDR1 is MGHDK and CDR2 is SYGVNS. The length of the CDR3 is 17 residues. Here the CDR3 DNA reads TGTGCCAGCGTAGGCCCCAGGGGGTTAGGTGGGGCCAACGTCCTGACTTTC. Translated, it gives CASVGPRGLGGANVLTF. The complete variable domain, with remaining parts taken from reference TRBV25-1 and TRBJ2-6, reads EADIYQTPRYLVIGTGKKITLECSQTMGHDKMYWYQQDPGMELHLIHYSYGVNSTEKGDLSSESTVSRIRTEHFPLTLESARPSHTSQYLCASVGPRGLGGANVLTFGAGSRLTVL.

The chain links TRBV6-6 to TRBJ2-5, with D possibly being TRBD1 (6 bases). Germline CDR1 and CDR2: MNHNY and SVGAGI (reference sequence). This CDR3 comprises 15 residues. Trimming took 5 bases from V and 3 from J, leaving 16 bases between them. In DNA, the CDR3 is TGTGCCAGCAGTCCGGACAGACCGAGGGAAGAGACCCAGTACTTC. It is translated as CASSPDRPREETQYF.

This sequence joins TRBV6-6 and TRBJ1-1; unclear D gene. The V gene lost 0 bases and the J gene lost 3 bases, with 11 bases spanning the gap. Germline V gene sequence: CDR1 MNHNY, CDR2 SVGAGI (reference sequence). CDR3 length: 15 amino acids. The CDR3 region has the DNA TGTGCCAGCAGTTACTCGGGAAGGTTTTACACTGAAGCTTTCTTT. Its translation: CASSYSGRFYTEAFF.

The chain uses TRBV10-3 and TRBJ1-2, with 9 bases matching TRBD1. The ends lost 4 bases at V and 5 bases at J; junction bases unmatched: 5. Germline assignment: CDR1 ENHRY and CDR2 SYGVKD. CDR3 length: 14 amino acids. The CDR3, as DNA: TGTGCCATCAGTGGGGACAGGGTGGCGTATGGCTACACCTTC. Encoded protein: CAISGDRVAYGYTF.

In its sample, this clonotype was seen many times. V gene TRBV7-2 combines with J gene TRBJ2-3; TRBD1 agrees at 8 bases. The CDR3 has 17 amino acids. V lost 2 bases to trimming and J lost 3 bases; unmatched junction nucleotides: 10. From germline, CDR1 is SGHTA and CDR2 FQGNSA. The CDR3 is CASSLNSRQGSTDTQYF. The CDR3 DNA sequence: TGTGCCAGCAGCTTAAACTCTCGACAGGGGTCAACAGATACGCAGTATTTT.

This clonotype was counted only a few times. The chain employs TRBV7-6 and TRBJ2-7, with no clear D. V shed 1 base and J shed 3 bases, with 19 bases lying between them. Germline CDR1 SGHVS, CDR2 FNYEAQ. The CDR3 is made up of 17 amino acids. CDR3 nucleotides: TGTGCCAGCAGCTTAGGTAACTTCCAACATGAGCACTACGAGCAGTACTTC. This encodes CASSLGNFQHEHYEQYF.

The V call is TRBV27, the J call TRBJ2-7; perhaps TRBD1 as D (6 bases). The CDR3 has 14 residues. With 8 bases removed from V and 3 bases from J, the gap between germline ends came to 17 bases. In germline, CDR1 is MNHEY, CDR2 SMNVEV (reference sequence). In DNA, the CDR3 is TGTGCCAGCGGCCAAGGGGGAGAGGGCTACGAGCAGTACTTC. It codes for CASGQGGEGYEQYF.